A selection of T cell receptor beta chains follows, all from one sample in a study of cytomegalovirus exposure and HLA in healthy donors. The method was immunoSEQ multiplex PCR; TCRdb's version includes in-frame clones alone and lacks a portion of them. Among 170,000 or so clones listed, 70% to 80% were seen once. Sequences were obtained from PBMCs. These receptors all stem from a woman aged 55-75 years in good health and CMV-seropositive. Both conserved end residues are part of each CDR3. Fields, in order: clone size, V gene, J gene, D gene, CDR3 DNA, CDR3 protein. The D gene is left open where the match is weak. Some rows mark clone size as missing; the rest say once, few, many or name a class of expanded clone.

clone size: once
V gene: TRBV29-1
J gene: TRBJ2-1
D gene: NA
CDR3 DNA: TGCAGCGCCGAGTTGCGGAGCTCCTACAATGAGCAGTTCTTC
CDR3 protein: CSAELRSSYNEQFF

clone size: NA
V gene: TRBV5-1
J gene: TRBJ2-6
D gene: NA
CDR3 DNA: TGCGCCAGCAGCCCCAAGGTAGGTGGGGCCAACGGCCTGACTTTC
CDR3 protein: CASSPKVGGANGLTF

clone size: NA
V gene: TRBV15
J gene: TRBJ2-5
D gene: NA
CDR3 DNA: TGTGCCACCAGCAGACTCGGAGAGACCCAGTACTTC
CDR3 protein: CATSRLGETQYF

clone size: NA
V gene: TRBV19
J gene: TRBJ2-1
D gene: NA
CDR3 DNA: TGTGCCAGTAGTATAGGACGGGGCTACAATGAGCAGTTCTTC
CDR3 protein: CASSIGRGYNEQFF

clone size: NA
V gene: TRBV7-9
J gene: TRBJ1-1
D gene: TRBD1
CDR3 DNA: TGTTCCAGCAGCTTAGAGCGGACAGGGGCAAGGGAAGCTTTCTTT
CDR3 protein: CSSSLERTGAREAFF

clone size: few
V gene: TRBV4-3
J gene: TRBJ1-3
D gene: TRBD1
CDR3 DNA: TGCGCCAGCAGCCAAGAAACAGGGGGCTCTGGAAACACCATATATTTT
CDR3 protein: CASSQETGGSGNTIYF

clone size: NA
V gene: TRBV29-1
J gene: TRBJ1-2
D gene: NA
CDR3 DNA: TGCAGCGTTGAACTTTACTATGGCTACACCTTC
CDR3 protein: CSVELYYGYTF

clone size: NA
V gene: TRBV7-9
J gene: TRBJ2-1
D gene: NA
CDR3 DNA: TGTGCCAGCAGCGATAGTAATGAGCAGTTCTTC
CDR3 protein: CASSDSNEQFF

clone size: NA
V gene: TRBV15
J gene: TRBJ1-2
D gene: NA
CDR3 DNA: TGTGCCACCAGCTCTACACTGGACATAAACTATGGCTACACCTTC
CDR3 protein: CATSSTLDINYGYTF

clone size: NA
V gene: TRBV15
J gene: TRBJ1-1
D gene: NA
CDR3 DNA: TGTGCCACCAGCAGAGATCTACAGGGTCCCTTACTCACTGAAGCTTTCTTT
CDR3 protein: CATSRDLQGPLLTEAFF

clone size: NA
V gene: TRBV7-2
J gene: TRBJ1-1
D gene: NA
CDR3 DNA: TGTGCCAGCAGCGTCCAGAGGGACACTGAAGCTTTCTTT
CDR3 protein: CASSVQRDTEAFF

clone size: NA
V gene: TRBV5-4
J gene: TRBJ2-7
D gene: NA
CDR3 DNA: TGTGCCAGCAGCGGTCTGGAGTCTGAGCAGTACTTC
CDR3 protein: CASSGLESEQYF

clone size: NA
V gene: TRBV7-9
J gene: TRBJ2-2
D gene: NA
CDR3 DNA: TGTGCCAGCAGCCCTATTGGGAACACCGGGGAGCTGTTTTTT
CDR3 protein: CASSPIGNTGELFF

clone size: few
V gene: TRBV4-1
J gene: TRBJ2-3
D gene: NA
CDR3 DNA: TGCGCCAGCAGCCAAGAGGTACGCGGGGGCTCTCTTAACTCAGATACGCAGTATTTT
CDR3 protein: CASSQEVRGGSLNSDTQYF

clone size: NA
V gene: TRBV19
J gene: TRBJ1-3
D gene: TRBD1
CDR3 DNA: TGTGCCAGTAGTCCTCGGACAGGGGGCATCACCATATATTTT
CDR3 protein: CASSPRTGGITIYF

clone size: NA
V gene: TRBV6-5
J gene: TRBJ2-6
D gene: NA
CDR3 DNA: TGTGCCAGCAGTTACGGGGGGTTCTCTGGGGCCAACGTCCTGACTTTC
CDR3 protein: CASSYGGFSGANVLTF

clone size: NA
V gene: TRBV5-6
J gene: TRBJ1-5
D gene: NA
CDR3 DNA: TGTGCCAGCAGCTTGTATAGTAGCCCCCAGCCCCAGCATTTT
CDR3 protein: CASSLYSSPQPQHF

clone size: NA
V gene: TRBV30
J gene: TRBJ2-2
D gene: NA
CDR3 DNA: TGTGCCTGGAGTGTGTCGGGTTACACCGGGGAGCTGTTTTTT
CDR3 protein: CAWSVSGYTGELFF

clone size: few
V gene: TRBV19
J gene: TRBJ2-7
D gene: TRBD2
CDR3 DNA: TGTGCCACAGGGACTAGCGGGCGCAGCTCCTACGAGCAGTACTTC
CDR3 protein: CATGTSGRSSYEQYF

clone size: NA
V gene: TRBV19
J gene: TRBJ2-7
D gene: TRBD2
CDR3 DNA: TGTGCCAGTAGTTTGACTAGCGGGAGACAGTACGAGCAGTACTTC
CDR3 protein: CASSLTSGRQYEQYF

clone size: NA
V gene: TRBV28
J gene: TRBJ2-5
D gene: TRBD1
CDR3 DNA: TGTGCCAGCAGGCCTCGGGACAGGGAAGAGACCCAGTACTTC
CDR3 protein: CASRPRDREETQYF

clone size: once
V gene: TRBV25-1
J gene: TRBJ1-6
D gene: NA
CDR3 DNA: TGTGCCAGCAGTGAAAACTTCAATTCACCCCTCCACTTT
CDR3 protein: CASSENFNSPLHF

clone size: few
V gene: TRBV5-8
J gene: TRBJ1-5
D gene: TRBD1
CDR3 DNA: TGTGCCAGCAGCTTGAGACAGGGGACCAATCAGCCCCAGCATTTT
CDR3 protein: CASSLRQGTNQPQHF

clone size: NA
V gene: TRBV11-3
J gene: TRBJ2-1
D gene: NA
CDR3 DNA: TGTGCCAGCAGCTGGGCAGGGACCTACAATGAGCAGTTCTTC
CDR3 protein: CASSWAGTYNEQFF

clone size: NA
V gene: TRBV29-1
J gene: TRBJ1-2
D gene: NA
CDR3 DNA: TGCAGCGTGGGGGACAACAACGCCACCTTC
CDR3 protein: CSVGDNNATF

clone size: NA
V gene: TRBV7-9
J gene: TRBJ2-2
D gene: NA
CDR3 DNA: TGTGCCAGCAGCCCAGGGACTTCACCGAACACCGGGGAGCTGTTTTTT
CDR3 protein: CASSPGTSPNTGELFF

clone size: NA
V gene: TRBV28
J gene: TRBJ2-7
D gene: TRBD1
CDR3 DNA: TGTGCCAGCAGTCCAGGGACAGTTCGGAACGAGCAGTACTTC
CDR3 protein: CASSPGTVRNEQYF